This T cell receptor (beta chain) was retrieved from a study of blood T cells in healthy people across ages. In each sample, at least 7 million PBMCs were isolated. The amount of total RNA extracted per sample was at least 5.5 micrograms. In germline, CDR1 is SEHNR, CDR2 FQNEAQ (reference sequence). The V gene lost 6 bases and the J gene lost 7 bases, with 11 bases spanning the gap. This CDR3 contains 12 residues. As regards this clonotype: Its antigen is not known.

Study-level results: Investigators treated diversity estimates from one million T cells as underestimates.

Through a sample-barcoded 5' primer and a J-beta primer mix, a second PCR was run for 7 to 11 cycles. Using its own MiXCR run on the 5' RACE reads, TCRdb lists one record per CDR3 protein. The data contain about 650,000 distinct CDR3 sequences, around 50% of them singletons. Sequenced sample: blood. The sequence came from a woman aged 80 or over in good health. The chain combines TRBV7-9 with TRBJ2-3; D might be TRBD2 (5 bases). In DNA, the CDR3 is TGTGCCAGCAGTGTAGACTATTATACGCAGTATTTT. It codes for CASSVDYYTQYF.